This entry lists 11 T cell receptor beta chains sequenced from one sample in a study of T cell responses to AZD1222 COVID-19 vaccine. Data came from immunoSEQ multiplex PCR; TCRdb stores just in-frame clones and leaves some out. The table has about 140,000 clones, just under 95% seen once. The specimen comprised peripheral blood, sampled on day 0 of AZD1222 vaccination. The receptor source for this set is an adult in good health.

The count of this clone is one. The chain carries TRBV12-3 or TRBV12-4 and TRBJ2-5, with unresolved D. V was pared by 5 bases and J by 3 bases, with 10 bases between. The CDR3 length is 13 residues. The CDR3 DNA follows: TGTGCCAGCAGTACCTACAGAGAAGAGACCCAGTACTTC. Translating it yields CASSTYREETQYF.

CDR3 amino acids: CAISESGSISEGWNTGELFF. DNA for the CDR3: TGTGCCATCAGTGAGTCGGGGTCCATATCAGAGGGATGGAACACCGGGGAGCTGTTTTTT. This rearrangement joins TRBV10-3 to TRBJ2-2, with D possibly matching TRBD2 (5 bases). In germline, CDR1 is ENHRY, CDR2 SYGVKD. V shed 0 bases and J shed 1 base, with 21 bases lying between them. The CDR3 contains 20 residues.

The gene calls are TRBV7-2 and TRBJ1-1; D gene uncertain. V shed 1 base and J shed 5 bases, with 14 bases lying between them. Per germline, CDR1 SGHTA and CDR2 FQGNSA. The CDR3 has 15 amino acids. The CDR3 coding sequence is TGTGCCAGCAGCTTAGGACGGACGGTGGCGACTGAAGCTTTCTTT. Its translation is CASSLGRTVATEAFF.

The chain has TRBV5-1 and TRBJ2-2, with 9 nucleotides matching TRBD2. CDR1 and CDR2 from the germline V gene are SGHRS and YFSETQ. CDR3 length equals 16 residues. V trimming: 0 bases; J trimming: 4 bases; junction bases outside the gene matches: 4. This CDR3 reads CASSLVLAGLTGELFF. CDR3 bases: TGCGCCAGCAGCTTGGTCCTAGCGGGACTCACCGGGGAGCTGTTTTTT.

V usage is TRBV29-1 and J usage is TRBJ2-7, with no clear D. Trimming removed 6 bases from V and 5 bases from J, with 17 bases in between. The CDR3 is 13 amino acids. CDR1 SQVTM and CDR2 ANQGSEA come from the germline V gene. The CDR3 reads CSVRTVEFHEQYF. CDR3 coding DNA: TGCAGCGTCCGGACGGTTGAATTCCACGAGCAGTACTTC.

The V and J genes are TRBV28 and TRBJ1-3, with D possibly matching TRBD1 (6 bases). The germline V gene has CDR1 MDHEN and CDR2 SYDVKM. The V end lost 3 bases, the J end lost 0 bases, and 18 bases lay between the germline ends. The CDR3 has 18 amino acids. The CDR3 sequence: CASSLLQGPSSSGNTIYF. The CDR3 region has the DNA TGTGCCAGCAGTTTGTTACAGGGACCCAGTTCCTCTGGAAACACCATATATTTT. Filled out from reference TRBV28 and TRBJ1-3, the complete variable domain reads DVKVTQSSRYLVKRTGEKVFLECVQDMDHENMFWYRQDPGLGLRLIYFSYDVKMKEKGDIPEGYSVSREKKERFSLILESASTNQTSMYLCASSLLQGPSSSGNTIYFGEGSWLTVV.

The chain has TRBV28 and TRBJ1-2, with 8 bases fitting TRBD1. J was trimmed by 8 bases and V by 5 bases; bases with no gene match: 19. The CDR3 totals 17 residues. Germline assignment: CDR1 MDHEN and CDR2 SYDVKM. The CDR3 nucleotides read TGTGCCAGCAGTGTTACCGGGACAGGTAGTTATTTTGGCGGCTACACCTTC. This encodes CASSVTGTGSYFGGYTF.

This rearrangement joins TRBV19 to TRBJ1-6, with a tentative D call TRBD1 (5 bases). The CDR3 has 15 amino acids. Germline V gene lookup returns CDR1 LNHDA and CDR2 SQIVND (reference sequence). V was pared by 6 bases and J by 7 bases, with 16 bases between. For the CDR3, the DNA is TGTGCCAGTAGGGGACTCCTCGGGAAAAATTCACCCCTCCACTTT. Amino acids: CASRGLLGKNSPLHF. The full variable domain, with the rest looked up from reference TRBV19 and TRBJ1-6, is DGGITQSPKYLFRKEGQNVTLSCEQNLNHDAMYWYRQDPGQGLRLIYYSQIVNDFQKGDIAEGYSVSREKKESFPLTVTSAQKNPTAFYLCASRGLLGKNSPLHFGNGTRLTVT.

V usage is TRBV7-2 and J usage is TRBJ1-2; D remains ambiguous. This CDR3 has 13 amino acids. Per the germline V gene, CDR1 is SGHTA and CDR2 is FQGNSA. The V end lost 2 bases, the J end lost 6 bases, and 10 bases lay between the germline ends. CDR3 coding DNA: TGTGCCAGCAGCTTAAGCGCATTGGATGGCTACACCTTC. Protein product: CASSLSALDGYTF.

This rearrangement joins TRBV6-1 to TRBJ1-1; D not resolved. Trimming stripped 2 bases from V and 1 base from J, with 11 bases between. Germline CDR1 reads MNHNS; CDR2 reads SASEGT. There are 15 residues in the CDR3. The CDR3 loop is CASSESVDGNTEAFF. The CDR3, as DNA: TGTGCCAGCAGTGAAAGTGTAGATGGGAACACTGAAGCTTTCTTT.

This CDR3 is CASSLTGSYEQYF. DNA of the CDR3: TGTGCCAGCAGCCTGACAGGCTCCTACGAGCAGTACTTC. V and J are TRBV5-4 and TRBJ2-7, with D possibly TRBD1 on 6 matching bases. V lost 4 bases and J lost 0, with 8 bases in between. This CDR3 is built from 13 residues. Germline lookup yields CDR1 SGHNT and CDR2 YYREEE (reference sequence).